The 26 T cell receptor beta chains below were found in one sample sequenced in a study of T-cell reconstitution after alpha-beta-depleted transplantation in children. Construction of the TCRbeta library involved unique molecular identifiers. TCRdb re-analysed the PCR reads in MiXCR, keeping a single row per CDR3 protein. The repertoire includes hundreds of thousands of distinct CDR3 sequences, over 20% of them detected once, and 2.6% sits in the top ten. This specimen consisted of PBMCs, obtained before TCRalphabeta/CD19-depleted stem cell transplant. The source is a girl between 2 and 10 years old with Fanconi anemia, due to receive a stem cell transplant.

The chain employs TRBV6-1 and TRBJ2-7, with 9 bases fitting TRBD1. The CDR3 is 15 amino acids. From germline, CDR1 is MNHNS and CDR2 SASEGT. V trimming: 7 bases; J trimming: 2 bases; junction bases outside the gene matches: 9. The CDR3 reads CASTPGTGRTYEQYF. The CDR3 DNA sequence: TGTGCCAGCACACCAGGGACAGGGCGAACCTACGAGCAGTACTTC.

This clonotype was observed a few times. V usage is TRBV28 and J usage is TRBJ2-5, with a possible D match to TRBD2 (6 bases). The CDR3 runs to 14 residues. Trimming took 5 bases from V and 7 from J, leaving 17 bases between them. Germline V gives CDR1 MDHEN, CDR2 SYDVKM. CDR3: CASSPLAVVGTQYF. The CDR3 DNA is TGTGCCAGCAGTCCCTTAGCGGTTGTGGGGACCCAGTACTTC.

This clonotype was picked up a small number of times. This chain connects TRBV12-3 or TRBV12-4 to TRBJ2-3; possibly TRBD2 for D (6 bases). The CDR3 length is 17 residues. V was cut by 3 bases and J by 0 bases, with 16 bases left in between. The CDR3 region has the DNA TGTGCCAGCAGTTTCGGGGGACTCGGGGGTAGCACAGATACGCAGTATTTT. Translating gives CASSFGGLGGSTDTQYF.

This clonotype was counted at least ten times. The chain combines TRBV20-1 with TRBJ2-7, with TRBD1 matching over 8 bases. The ends lost 5 bases at V and 2 bases at J; junction bases unmatched: 8. The CDR3 contains 14 residues. The V gene's germline CDR1 is DFQATT and CDR2 SNEGSKA (reference sequence). CDR3 bases: TGCAGTGCTTCCACGGGACAGGCAACCTACGAGCAGTACTTC. Amino acids: CSASTGQATYEQYF.

This CDR3 reads CASSYLAGFEQFF. CDR3 nucleotides: TGCGCCAGCAGCTACCTAGCGGGCTTTGAGCAGTTCTTC. V gene TRBV5-1 combines with J gene TRBJ2-1; 8 bases fit TRBD2. CDR1 and CDR2 (germline): SGHRS, YFSETQ. Trimming at V came to 3 bases and at J to 9 bases, leaving 5 bases not matched to a gene. The CDR3 spans 13 residues.

The chain couples TRBV20-1 to TRBJ2-1; TRBD2 might be the D (7 bases). Germline V gives CDR1 DFQATT, CDR2 SNEGSKA (reference sequence). CDR3 size: 14 residues. Trimming removed 5 bases from V and 8 bases from J, with 19 bases in between. CDR3 sequence reads: CSAGGTGGPDEQFF. The CDR3 DNA reads as TGCAGTGCTGGTGGTACCGGGGGGCCCGATGAGCAGTTCTTC.

In its sample, this clonotype was seen many times. The V and J genes are TRBV24-1 and TRBJ2-5; 12 bases are shared with TRBD1. The ends lost 3 bases at V and 5 bases at J; junction bases unmatched: 9. CDR1 and CDR2 from the germline V gene are KGHDR and SFDVKD. The CDR3 sequence is 17 residues long. The CDR3 DNA reads as TGTGCCACCAGTGATATTACGCGGGACAGGGGGCTTGAGACCCAGTACTTC. Its protein product is CATSDITRDRGLETQYF.

This clonotype was observed a few times. V gene TRBV4-1 combines with J gene TRBJ2-5, with 7 bases that match TRBD2. CDR1 MGHRA and CDR2 YSYEKL come from the germline V gene. The CDR3 is 15 residues long. The trim removed 0 bases at V and 5 bases at J, leaving 6 bases unmatched. CDR3 amino acids: CASSQDMGLRETQYF. Written as DNA, the CDR3 is TGCGCCAGCAGCCAAGATATGGGACTACGGGAGACCCAGTACTTC.

The rearrangement links TRBV7-2 to TRBJ2-7, with D perhaps TRBD2 (6 bases). Germline values: CDR1 SGHTA, CDR2 FQGNSA. V dropped 4 bases and J dropped 1 base, with 8 bases sitting between them. The CDR3 spans 13 residues. CDR3: CASSWGLSYEQYF. In DNA, the CDR3 is TGTGCCAGCAGCTGGGGACTTTCCTACGAGCAGTACTTC.

J is TRBJ2-4 and V is TRBV5-1; D not certain. The CDR3 has 13 amino acids. CDR1 and CDR2 from the germline V gene are SGHRS and YFSETQ. V lost 0 bases and J 1 base, leaving 2 bases between the germline ends. The CDR3 DNA follows: TGCGCCAGCAGCTTGGCGGCCAAAAACATTCAGTACTTC. Translated, it gives CASSLAAKNIQYF.

The chain links TRBV29-1 to TRBJ1-2; D not resolved. Deletions cut 8 bases from V and 0 bases from J, with 7 bases between. CDR3 size: 11 residues. CDR1 SQVTM and CDR2 ANQGSEA come from the germline V gene. CDR3 protein: CSTVANYGYTF. As DNA, the CDR3 is TGCAGCACCGTAGCTAACTATGGCTACACCTTC.

This chain uses TRBV5-4 with TRBJ2-1, with D unresolved. Looked up from germline, CDR1 is SGHNT and CDR2 is YYREEE (reference sequence). V lost 0 bases to trimming and J lost 7 bases, with 17 bases between them. CDR3 length equals 16 residues. The CDR3 sequence is CASSLGRDLGWNEQFF. The CDR3 DNA sequence: TGTGCCAGCAGCTTGGGTCGCGACCTAGGATGGAATGAGCAGTTCTTC.

The DNA of the CDR3 is TGCGCCACCGCAGGGAAGGGGACTGAAGCTTTCTTT. It is translated as CATAGKGTEAFF. The J gene is TRBJ1-1, the V gene TRBV5-1, with D tentatively TRBD1 (5 bases). CDR1 is SGHRS and CDR2 is YFSETQ in the germline V gene. The CDR3 contains 12 residues. With 9 bases removed from V and 5 bases from J, the gap between germline ends came to 14 bases.

This clonotype was counted between two and nine times. The chain recombines TRBV5-1 with TRBJ2-5; no clear D gene. Germline V CDR1 and CDR2: SGHRS, YFSETQ. The CDR3 is 15 amino acids. The ends were cut back, 3 bases at V and 0 bases at J, with 12 bases in the middle. The CDR3 DNA is TGCGCCAGCAGCTCAGGCAGCCTCTACCAAGAGACCCAGTACTTC. This translates into CASSSGSLYQETQYF.

The sample holds many counts of this clonotype. The chain carries TRBV28 and TRBJ2-4; D remains ambiguous. Germline lookup yields CDR1 MDHEN and CDR2 SYDVKM. The CDR3 contains 13 residues. V dropped 3 bases and J dropped 3 bases, with 6 bases sitting between them. The CDR3 region is CASSLVIKNIQYF. The CDR3 coding sequence is TGTGCCAGCAGTTTGGTGATCAAAAACATTCAGTACTTC.

The table lists this clonotype with a few counts. The chain uses TRBV29-1 and TRBJ2-3; 9 bases agree with TRBD1. The ends lost 6 bases at V and 5 bases at J; junction bases unmatched: 6. The CDR3 runs to 13 residues. Germline V gene data show CDR1 as SQVTM and CDR2 as ANQGSEA. Here the CDR3 reads CSVGTGKRDTQYF. CDR3 coding DNA: TGCAGCGTGGGGACAGGGAAACGAGATACGCAGTATTTT.

This clonotype has ten or more counts. The chain links TRBV27 to TRBJ2-7; TRBD1 agrees at 10 bases. CDR1 is MNHEY and CDR2 is SMNVEV in the germline V gene (reference sequence). Germline trimming cut 3 bases from V and 1 base from J; bases unmatched to any gene: 12. This CDR3 has 18 amino acids. CDR3 nucleotide sequence: TGTGCCAGCAGTTTTGGGTCGGAGGGACAGGGGCCTTCCTACGAGCAGTACTTC. This gives the protein CASSFGSEGQGPSYEQYF.

This clonotype was observed many times. J is TRBJ2-7 and V is TRBV7-2; D remains ambiguous. CDR1 is SGHTA, CDR2 FQGNSA, per germline. The CDR3 length is 15 residues. The V and J ends lost 5 bases and 3 bases respectively, with 17 bases between them. CDR3 sequence reads: CASSAKSKVGYEQYF. CDR3 DNA sequence: TGTGCCAGCAGCGCAAAGAGCAAGGTGGGCTACGAGCAGTACTTC.

The chain joins TRBV18 to TRBJ2-7; maybe TRBD1 (6 bases). The V gene's germline CDR1 is KGHSH and CDR2 LQKENI. V shed 1 base and J shed 2 bases, with 9 bases lying between them. CDR3 length: 14 residues. In DNA form, the CDR3 reads TGTGCCAGCTCACCACGGACAGCCGCCTACGAGCAGTACTTC. Amino acid sequence: CASSPRTAAYEQYF.

This clonotype was seen many times. This chain joins TRBV6-5 and TRBJ2-6, with D possibly being TRBD1 (5 bases). The CDR3 runs to 16 residues. CDR1 and CDR2 (germline): MNHEY, SVGAGI. V lost 2 bases and J lost 0, with 8 bases in between. CDR3: CASSYQGRSGANVLTF. DNA of the CDR3: TGTGCCAGCAGTTACCAGGGCCGCTCTGGGGCCAACGTCCTGACTTTC.

CDR3 protein: CASSKALCEQYF. The CDR3 bases are TGTGCCAGCAGCAAAGCGCTTTGCGAGCAGTACTTC. The chain uses TRBV21-1 and TRBJ2-7. TRBV21-1 is listed as a pseudogene. The CDR3 is 12 amino acids.

This clonotype has ten or more counts. The CDR3 loop is CSANGDRPSYNSPLHF. The CDR3 nucleotides read TGCAGTGCTAACGGGGACAGGCCCTCCTATAATTCACCCCTCCACTTT. The chain combines TRBV20-1 with TRBJ1-6; 8 bases line up with TRBD1. Losses at the gene ends were 4 bases for V and 0 bases for J; bases not matched to a gene: 5. CDR3 size: 16 residues. The V gene's germline CDR1 is DFQATT and CDR2 SNEGSKA (reference sequence).

V usage is TRBV4-1 and J usage is TRBJ2-7; D remains unclear. Germline loops: CDR1 MGHRA, CDR2 YSYEKL. With 1 base removed from V and 0 bases from J, the gap between germline ends came to 10 bases. CDR3 length: 15 residues. The CDR3 here is CASSQGPSPSYEQYF. The CDR3 nucleotides are TGCGCCAGCAGCCAAGGGCCGTCCCCCTCCTACGAGCAGTACTTC.

The rearrangement uses TRBV6-1 and TRBJ2-2, with no clear D. Germline V gene sequence: CDR1 MNHNS, CDR2 SASEGT. V was cut by 6 bases and J by 4 bases, with 9 bases left in between. The CDR3 is made up of 13 amino acids. Here the CDR3 reads CASRGAPTGELFF. CDR3 in DNA: TGTGCCAGCAGGGGCGCCCCCACCGGGGAGCTGTTTTTT.

This clonotype was counted only a few times. The CDR3 here is CASSWAIDGKFF. The CDR3 nucleotides are TGTGCCAGCAGTTGGGCGATCGACGGGAAGTTCTTC. V and J are TRBV6-6 and TRBJ2-1; D might be TRBD2 (5 bases). Trimming cost V 4 bases and J 14 bases, with 15 bases left between them. In germline, CDR1 is MNHNY, CDR2 SVGAGI (reference sequence). CDR3 length equals 12 residues.

The chain uses TRBV19 and TRBJ1-5; no clear D gene. The germline gives CDR1 LNHDA, CDR2 SQIVND (reference sequence). CDR3 length: 12 amino acids. Trimming stripped 3 bases from V and 11 bases from J, with 11 bases between. This chain's CDR3 is CASSIMGSAQHF. The CDR3 DNA follows: TGTGCCAGTAGTATTATGGGATCGGCCCAGCATTTT.